The rows below give T cell receptor beta chains drawn from one sample of a study of CD8 T cells in ankylosing spondylitis. TCRdb called the 5' RACE reads again in MiXCR, with one record for every CDR3 protein. The sample has roughly 700,000 distinct CDR3 sequences, about 20% seen once. The sample taken for sequencing was blood, either unsorted or a sorted T cell fraction (not recorded which). The receptors here all came from a male donor with ankylosing spondylitis. CDR3s include the opening cysteine and the closing phenylalanine or tryptophan. The D gene is left open where the match is weak. Expanded clones get a size class; other rows say once, few or many, or leave the size out.

clone_size,v_call,j_call,d_call,cdr3_aa,cdr3_nt
.,TRBV12-3/TRBV12-4,TRBJ2-3,.,CASRLAPQGYTQYF,TGTGCCAGCAGACTCGCCCCCCAGGGTTATACGCAGTATTTT
.,TRBV20-1,TRBJ1-5,.,CSARDEDRWDQPQHF,TGCAGTGCTAGAGACGAAGACAGGTGGGATCAGCCCCAGCATTTT
few,TRBV5-6,TRBJ1-6,.,CASSLIARENSPLHF,TGTGCCAGCAGCTTGATAGCCAGGGAGAATTCACCCCTCCACTTT
many,TRBV18,TRBJ1-1,.,CASSPPTDRGAFF,TGTGCCAGCTCACCACCCACTGACCGGGGGGCTTTCTTT
few,TRBV6-5,TRBJ1-2,TRBD1,CASSYSNQGDYGYTF,TGTGCCAGCAGTTACTCGAATCAGGGGGACTATGGCTACACCTTC
few,TRBV12-3/TRBV12-4,TRBJ2-2,.,CASSFPGLTTGELFF,TGTGCCAGCAGTTTCCCGGGACTCACGACCGGGGAGCTGTTTTTT
.,TRBV18,TRBJ2-1,TRBD2,CASSPILAGQYNEQFF,TGTGCCAGCTCACCAATTCTAGCGGGCCAATACAATGAGCAGTTCTTC
.,TRBV7-9,TRBJ2-3,TRBD1,CASTRDRASTDTQYF,TGTGCCAGCACTAGGGACAGGGCTAGCACAGATACGCAGTATTTT
.,TRBV25-1,TRBJ1-1,TRBD1,CASSDTLWTGRGTEAFF,TGTGCCAGCAGTGATACCCTGTGGACAGGGAGGGGCACTGAAGCTTTCTTT
.,TRBV5-1,TRBJ2-3,TRBD1,CASSLVGQGTDTQYF,TGCGCCAGCAGCTTGGTTGGACAGGGAACAGATACGCAGTATTTT
.,TRBV12-3/TRBV12-4,TRBJ1-6,.,CTSSFGGGPEGFNSPLHF,TGTACCAGCAGTTTTGGCGGCGGGCCAGAGGGTTTTAATTCACCCCTCCACTTT
.,TRBV5-1,TRBJ2-7,.,CASRGTAGYDEQYF,TGCGCCAGCCGCGGAACGGCAGGGTATGACGAGCAGTACTTC
few,TRBV28,TRBJ1-2,TRBD1,CASSKPRTGNYGYTF,TGTGCCAGCAGCAAACCCAGGACAGGGAACTATGGCTACACCTTC
.,TRBV12-3/TRBV12-4,TRBJ1-5,.,CASSFSAGVSNQPQHF,TGTGCCAGCAGTTTTTCTGCAGGGGTAAGCAATCAGCCCCAGCATTTT
few,TRBV5-1,TRBJ2-7,.,CASSPTRRDYEQYF,TGCGCCAGCAGCCCCACAAGACGAGACTACGAGCAGTACTTC
many,TRBV5-1,TRBJ1-2,.,CASSLEHQPYGYTF,TGCGCCAGCAGCTTGGAACACCAGCCCTATGGCTACACCTTC
.,TRBV11-2,TRBJ2-7,.,CASSPVRGKGYEQYF,TGTGCCAGCAGCCCCGTAAGGGGAAAGGGCTACGAGCAGTACTTC
.,TRBV12-3/TRBV12-4,TRBJ1-2,.,CASRTTGNYGYTF,TGTGCCAGCAGGACAACAGGGAACTATGGCTACACCTTC
.,TRBV20-1,TRBJ2-3,.,CSAQGQTDTQYF,TGCAGTGCTCAGGGGCAAACAGATACGCAGTATTTT
few,TRBV5-1,TRBJ2-7,.,CASAWRAAHSSYEQYF,TGCGCCAGCGCTTGGAGGGCCGCACACTCCTCCTACGAGCAGTACTTC
.,TRBV20-1,TRBJ2-7,TRBD2,CSADSLAGVYEQYF,TGCAGTGCCGACTCTCTAGCGGGAGTCTACGAGCAGTACTTC
.,TRBV5-1,TRBJ2-5,TRBD1,CASSPGTGAALETQYF,TGCGCCAGCAGCCCCGGGACAGGGGCCGCCCTAGAGACCCAGTACTTC
many,TRBV12-3/TRBV12-4,TRBJ2-2,.,CASSFQENTGELFF,TGTGCCAGCAGTTTTCAGGAGAACACCGGGGAGCTGTTTTTT
few,TRBV6-2/TRBV6-3,TRBJ2-7,.,CASRAGRDAYEQYF,TGTGCCAGCAGAGCCGGACGGGACGCCTACGAGCAGTACTTC